This is a list of T cell receptor beta chains from one sample in a study of blood T cells in healthy people across ages. One entry per CDR3 protein, called by TCRdb with MiXCR from the 5' RACE reads. Seen here are about 1 million distinct CDR3 sequences, 40% to 50% observed once, and the top ten hold 18%. The sample comprised blood. These receptors were collected from a woman between 55 and 75 years old in good health. CDR3s include the opening cysteine and the closing phenylalanine or tryptophan. Fields, in order: J gene, V gene, D gene, clone size, CDR3 protein, CDR3 DNA. The D gene is left open where the match is weak. Part of the rows lack a size; the others show once, few, many or a class for expanded clones.

TRBJ1-2,TRBV7-9,TRBD1,-,CASSNPGTGHYGYTF,TGTGCCAGCAGCAACCCCGGGACAGGCCACTATGGCTACACCTTC
TRBJ2-1,TRBV7-8,-,-,CASSLSRAEYNEQFF,TGTGCCAGCAGCTTATCCAGAGCGGAGTACAATGAGCAGTTCTTC
TRBJ1-2,TRBV5-1,-,-,CASSSETAYGYTF,TGCGCCAGCAGCTCAGAAACAGCCTATGGCTACACCTTC
TRBJ2-7,TRBV6-4,TRBD1,-,CASRRKSSDDRDANYEQYF,TGTGCCAGCAGACGAAAATCAAGCGACGACAGGGACGCCAACTACGAGCAGTACTTC
TRBJ2-1,TRBV24-1,TRBD2,-,CATSDPGLVRETQFF,TGTGCCACCAGTGATCCGGGACTAGTCCGGGAGACCCAGTTCTTC
TRBJ2-1,TRBV12-3/TRBV12-4,TRBD2,few,CASSLLAGGSKDNEQFF,TGTGCCAGCAGTTTGTTAGCGGGAGGGAGTAAGGATAATGAGCAGTTCTTC
TRBJ2-7,TRBV28,TRBD2,-,CASGRLAGVGEQYF,TGTGCCAGCGGTCGACTAGCGGGAGTCGGCGAGCAGTACTTC
TRBJ1-2,TRBV20-1,-,-,CSAREGIYGYTF,TGCAGTGCTAGAGAAGGGATCTATGGCTACACCTTC
TRBJ2-5,TRBV4-1,TRBD2,-,CASSRPGLAGQETQYF,TGCGCCAGCAGCCGGCCGGGACTAGCGGGACAAGAGACCCAGTACTTC
TRBJ2-4,TRBV6-5,TRBD2,-,CASSYGRGEGAKNIQYF,TGTGCCAGCAGTTACGGGCGGGGGGAGGGCGCCAAAAACATTCAGTACTTC
TRBJ1-2,TRBV4-2,-,-,CASSQDREGNYGYTF,TGTGCCAGCAGCCAAGATAGGGAAGGGAACTATGGCTACACCTTC
TRBJ2-7,TRBV7-2,TRBD1,once,CASSISGTGAYEQYF,TGTGCCAGCAGCATCTCCGGGACAGGGGCCTACGAGCAGTACTTC
TRBJ2-3,TRBV27,-,-,CASAPRVVFSTDTQYF,TGTGCCAGCGCCCCTAGAGTGGTTTTCTCCACAGATACGCAGTATTTT
TRBJ2-2,TRBV4-2,TRBD1,few,CASSQTGANTGELFF,TGTGCCAGCAGCCAAACAGGGGCGAACACCGGGGAGCTGTTTTTT
TRBJ2-1,TRBV11-1,TRBD2,-,CASSLAGTSQFGEQFF,TGTGCCAGCAGCTTAGCCGGGACTAGCCAGTTCGGGGAGCAGTTCTTC
TRBJ1-1,TRBV5-1,TRBD1,-,CASSLAAGGNTGAFF,TGCGCCAGCAGCTTGGCCGCAGGGGGGAACACTGGAGCTTTCTTT
TRBJ2-1,TRBV6-6,-,once,CASSYPLGANNEQFF,TGTGCCAGCAGTTACCCCCTGGGGGCAAACAATGAGCAGTTCTTC
TRBJ1-6,TRBV25-1,-,-,CASSAPGFRLGAPLHF,TGTGCCAGCAGTGCCCCGGGGTTCCGCCTAGGAGCACCCCTCCACTTT
TRBJ2-4,TRBV3-1,-,few,CASSQGGRTQYF,TGTGCCAGCAGCCAAGGAGGCAGAACACAGTACTTC
TRBJ1-2,TRBV10-3,-,-,CAISESSQAYGYTF,TGTGCCATCAGTGAGTCGTCACAGGCCTATGGCTACACCTTC
TRBJ2-1,TRBV6-1,-,-,CASSETGAAGNEQFF,TGTGCCAGCAGTGAGACAGGGGCAGCGGGAAATGAGCAGTTCTTC
TRBJ2-1,TRBV7-9,TRBD1,-,CASSLEVGQGRPQFF,TGTGCCAGCAGCTTAGAGGTTGGACAGGGGCGTCCCCAGTTCTTC
TRBJ2-1,TRBV7-9,-,-,CASSATQGGLTYNEQFF,TGTGCCAGCAGCGCGACCCAGGGAGGTCTTACCTACAATGAGCAGTTCTTC
TRBJ2-1,TRBV5-1,-,few,CASTDPGGPYNEQFF,TGCGCCAGCACCGACCCAGGAGGGCCTTACAATGAGCAGTTCTTC
TRBJ1-1,TRBV29-1,-,once,CSVVPPPAMNTEAFF,TGCAGCGTTGTCCCCCCCCCGGCGATGAACACTGAAGCTTTCTTT
TRBJ1-3,TRBV2,-,once,CASRDTFGGNTIYF,TGTGCCAGCCGGGACACCTTCGGCGGAAACACCATATATTTT
TRBJ2-3,TRBV6-1,TRBD1,-,CASSPQGQFTDTQYF,TGTGCCAGCAGTCCACAGGGGCAGTTCACAGATACGCAGTATTTT
TRBJ1-5,TRBV6-5,-,-,CASRLYGQNSNQPQHF,TGTGCCAGCAGACTCTACGGACAAAATAGCAATCAGCCCCAGCATTTT
TRBJ1-3,TRBV5-1,TRBD1,once,CASSLAPGQGSGNTIYF,TGCGCCAGCAGCTTGGCCCCGGGACAGGGCTCTGGAAACACCATATATTTT
TRBJ2-7,TRBV28,-,-,CASSPLAEAYEQYF,TGTGCCAGCAGTCCCTTAGCGGAGGCCTACGAGCAGTACTTC
TRBJ2-3,TRBV2,TRBD1,-,CASSADRADTQYF,TGTGCCAGCAGCGCCGACAGGGCAGATACGCAGTATTTT
TRBJ1-2,TRBV11-2,-,few,CASTLGHRGPDYGYTF,TGTGCCAGCACTCTAGGGCACAGAGGTCCGGACTATGGCTACACCTTC
TRBJ2-7,TRBV20-1,-,-,CSAQGAVSGEQYF,TGCAGTGCTCAAGGGGCGGTCTCGGGCGAGCAGTACTTC
TRBJ2-7,TRBV4-2,TRBD1,-,CASSQASGTGIHEQYF,TGTGCCAGCAGCCAAGCGTCCGGGACAGGGATCCACGAGCAGTACTTC
TRBJ2-1,TRBV5-1,TRBD2,-,CASSLSASGGSYNEQFF,TGCGCCAGCAGCTTGTCTGCTAGCGGGGGTTCCTACAATGAGCAGTTCTTC
TRBJ2-3,TRBV6-2/TRBV6-3,TRBD1,-,CASSLIQGGTDTQYF,TGTGCCAGCAGTCTCATACAGGGGGGCACAGATACGCAGTATTTT
TRBJ2-5,TRBV29-1,TRBD1,-,CSVDPGQGVNQETQYF,TGCAGCGTTGACCCAGGACAGGGGGTCAACCAAGAGACCCAGTACTTC
TRBJ2-4,TRBV5-1,TRBD1,-,CASSLGDRGRNIQYF,TGCGCCAGCAGCTTAGGGGACAGGGGGAGGAACATTCAGTACTTC
TRBJ2-7,TRBV5-1,TRBD1,few,CASSFGQGNSYEQYF,TGCGCCAGCAGCTTTGGACAGGGAAACTCCTACGAGCAGTACTTC
TRBJ2-7,TRBV25-1,-,-,CASSGLGFPDEQYF,TGTGCCAGCAGTGGTCTGGGGTTTCCGGACGAGCAGTACTTC
TRBJ2-5,TRBV10-3,-,-,CAISSEETQYF,TGTGCCATCAGTTCTGAAGAGACCCAGTACTTC
TRBJ1-2,TRBV12-3/TRBV12-4,-,-,CASSLRGLGGTHYGYTF,TGTGCCAGCAGTTTACGAGGGCTAGGGGGGACACACTATGGCTACACCTTC
TRBJ2-1,TRBV12-5,TRBD2,-,CASGVVAGTSEQFF,TGTGCTAGTGGTGTGGTCGCCGGGACTAGTGAGCAGTTCTTC